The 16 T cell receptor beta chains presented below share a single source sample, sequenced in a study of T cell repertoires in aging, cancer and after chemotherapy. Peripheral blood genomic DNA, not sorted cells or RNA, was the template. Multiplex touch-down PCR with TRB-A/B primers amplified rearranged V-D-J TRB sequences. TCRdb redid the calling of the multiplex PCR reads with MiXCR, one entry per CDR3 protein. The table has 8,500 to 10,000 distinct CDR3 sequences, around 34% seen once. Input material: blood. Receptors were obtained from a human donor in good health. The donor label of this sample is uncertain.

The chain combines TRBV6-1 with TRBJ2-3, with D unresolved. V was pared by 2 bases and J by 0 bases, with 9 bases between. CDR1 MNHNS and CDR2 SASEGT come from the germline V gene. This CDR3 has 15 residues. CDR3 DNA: TGTGCCAGCAGTGAATGGTCAGATAGCACAGATACGCAGTATTTT. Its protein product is CASSEWSDSTDTQYF.

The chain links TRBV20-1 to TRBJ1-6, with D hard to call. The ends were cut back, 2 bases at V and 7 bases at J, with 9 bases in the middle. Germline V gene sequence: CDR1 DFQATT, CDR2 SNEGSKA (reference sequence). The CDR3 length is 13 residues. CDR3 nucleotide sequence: TGCAGTGCTAGACCGGACGGGAATTCACCCCTCCACTTT. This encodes CSARPDGNSPLHF.

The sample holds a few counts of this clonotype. The CDR3 protein is CASSTGLESTDTQYF. CDR3 nucleotides: TGTGCCAGCTCAACCGGACTAGAGAGCACAGATACGCAGTATTTT. The genes are TRBV18 and TRBJ2-3, with 7 bases lining up with TRBD2. This CDR3 is built from 15 residues. Germline V lookup: CDR1 KGHSH, CDR2 LQKENI. Losses at the gene ends were 5 bases for V and 0 bases for J; bases not matched to a gene: 5.

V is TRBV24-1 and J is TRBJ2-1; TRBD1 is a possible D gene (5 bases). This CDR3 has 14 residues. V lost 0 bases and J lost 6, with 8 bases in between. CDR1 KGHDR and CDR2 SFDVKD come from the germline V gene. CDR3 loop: CATSDLPRANEQFF. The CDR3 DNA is TGTGCCACCAGTGATTTGCCCAGGGCCAATGAGCAGTTCTTC.

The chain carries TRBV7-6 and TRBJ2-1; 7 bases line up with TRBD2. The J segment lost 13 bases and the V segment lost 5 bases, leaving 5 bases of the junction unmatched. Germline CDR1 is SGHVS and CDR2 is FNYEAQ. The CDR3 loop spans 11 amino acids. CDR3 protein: CASSPGLVQFF. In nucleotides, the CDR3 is TGTGCCAGCAGCCCAGGACTAGTTCAGTTCTTC. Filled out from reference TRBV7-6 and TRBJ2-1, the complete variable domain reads GAGVSQSPRYKVTKRGQDVALRCDPISGHVSLYWYRQALGQGPEFLTYFNYEAQQDKSGLPNDRFSAERPEGSISTLTIQRTEQRDSAMYRCASSPGLVQFFGPGTRLTVL.

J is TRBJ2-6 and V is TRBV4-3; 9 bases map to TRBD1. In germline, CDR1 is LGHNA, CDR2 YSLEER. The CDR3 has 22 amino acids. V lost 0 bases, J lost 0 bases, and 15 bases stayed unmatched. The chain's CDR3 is CASSQDTMGQGLISSGANVLTF. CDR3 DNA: TGCGCCAGCAGCCAAGACACTATGGGACAGGGTTTAATTAGCTCTGGGGCCAACGTCCTGACTTTC.

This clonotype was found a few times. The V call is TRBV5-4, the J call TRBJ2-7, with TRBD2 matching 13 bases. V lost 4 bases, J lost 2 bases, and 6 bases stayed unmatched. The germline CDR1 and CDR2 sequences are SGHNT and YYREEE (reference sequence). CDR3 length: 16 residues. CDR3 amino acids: CASSPGLAGRPYEQYF. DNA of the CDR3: TGTGCCAGCAGCCCGGGACTAGCGGGGCGCCCCTACGAGCAGTACTTC. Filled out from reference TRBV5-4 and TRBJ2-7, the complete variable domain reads ETGVTQSPTHLIKTRGQQVTLRCSSQSGHNTVSWYQQALGQGPQFIFQYYREEENGRGNFPPRFSGLQFPNYSSELNVNALELDDSALYLCASSPGLAGRPYEQYFGPGTRLTVT.

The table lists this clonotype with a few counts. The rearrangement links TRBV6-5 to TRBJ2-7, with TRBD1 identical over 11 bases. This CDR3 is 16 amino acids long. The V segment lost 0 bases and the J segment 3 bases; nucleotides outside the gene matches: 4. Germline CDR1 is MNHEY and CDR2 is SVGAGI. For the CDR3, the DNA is TGTGCCAGCAGTTACTCGTCCGGGACAGGGGGCTACGAGCAGTACTTC. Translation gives CASSYSSGTGGYEQYF.

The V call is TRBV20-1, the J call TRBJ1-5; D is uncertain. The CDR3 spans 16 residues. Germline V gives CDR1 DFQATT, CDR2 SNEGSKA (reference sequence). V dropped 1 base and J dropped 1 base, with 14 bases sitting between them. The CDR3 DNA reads TGCAGTGCTAGAGTGGCGGGGTATAGGAGCAATCAGCCCCAGCATTTT. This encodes CSARVAGYRSNQPQHF.

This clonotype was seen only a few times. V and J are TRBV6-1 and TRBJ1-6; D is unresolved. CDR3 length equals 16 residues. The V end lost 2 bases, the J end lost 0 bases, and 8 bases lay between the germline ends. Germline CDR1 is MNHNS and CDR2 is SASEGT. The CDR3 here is CASSERVPSYNSPLHF. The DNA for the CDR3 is TGTGCCAGCAGTGAAAGGGTCCCCTCCTATAATTCACCCCTCCACTTT.

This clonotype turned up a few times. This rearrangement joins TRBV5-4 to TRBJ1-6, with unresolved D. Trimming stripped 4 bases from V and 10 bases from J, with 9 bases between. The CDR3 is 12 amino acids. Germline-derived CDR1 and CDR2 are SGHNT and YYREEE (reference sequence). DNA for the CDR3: TGTGCCAGCAGCCCAATGGGATCACCCCTCCACTTT. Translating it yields CASSPMGSPLHF.

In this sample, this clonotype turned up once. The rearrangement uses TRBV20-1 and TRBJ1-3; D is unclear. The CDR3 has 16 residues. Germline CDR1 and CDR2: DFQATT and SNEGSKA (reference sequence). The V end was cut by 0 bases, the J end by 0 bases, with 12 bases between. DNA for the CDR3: TGCAGTGCTAGAGACTCCTCGGGTAGCTCTGGAAACACCATATATTTT. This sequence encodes CSARDSSGSSGNTIYF.

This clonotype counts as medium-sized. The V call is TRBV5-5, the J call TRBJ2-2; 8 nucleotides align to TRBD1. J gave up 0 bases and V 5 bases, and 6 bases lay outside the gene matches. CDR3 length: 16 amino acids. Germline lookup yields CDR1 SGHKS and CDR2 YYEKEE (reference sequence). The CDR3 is CASSGTGPSNTGELFF. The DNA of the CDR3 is TGTGCCAGCAGTGGGACAGGACCTTCGAACACCGGGGAGCTGTTTTTT. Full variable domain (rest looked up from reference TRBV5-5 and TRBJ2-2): DAGVTQSPTHLIKTRGQQVTLRCSPISGHKSVSWYQQVLGQGPQFIFQYYEKEERGRGNFPDRFSARQFPNYSSELNVNALLLGDSALYLCASSGTGPSNTGELFFGEGSRLTVL.

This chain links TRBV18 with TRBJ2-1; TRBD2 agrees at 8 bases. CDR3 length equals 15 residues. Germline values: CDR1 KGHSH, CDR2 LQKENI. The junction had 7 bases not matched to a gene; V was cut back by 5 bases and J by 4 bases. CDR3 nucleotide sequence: TGTGCCAGCTCATCATTAGCGGGGCGGTACAATGAGCAGTTCTTC. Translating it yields CASSSLAGRYNEQFF.

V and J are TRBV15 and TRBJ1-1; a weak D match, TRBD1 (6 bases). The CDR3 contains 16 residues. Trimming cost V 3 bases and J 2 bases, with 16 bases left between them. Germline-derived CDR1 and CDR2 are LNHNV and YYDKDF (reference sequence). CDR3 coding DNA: TGTGCCACCAGCAGGGCAGGGGATAAGAAAAACACTGAAGCTTTCTTT. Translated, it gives CATSRAGDKKNTEAFF. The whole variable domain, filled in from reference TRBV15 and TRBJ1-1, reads DAMVIQNPRYQVTQFGKPVTLSCSQTLNHNVMYWYQQKSSQAPKLLFHYYDKDFNNEADTPDNFQSRRPNTSFCFLDIRSPGLGDTAMYLCATSRAGDKKNTEAFFGQGTRLTVV.

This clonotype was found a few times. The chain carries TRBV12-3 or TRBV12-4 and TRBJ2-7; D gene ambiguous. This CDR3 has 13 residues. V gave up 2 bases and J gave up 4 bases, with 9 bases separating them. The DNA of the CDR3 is TGTGCCAGCAGTTTAAACAGTATATACGAGCAGTACTTC. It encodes CASSLNSIYEQYF.